This TCR beta chain comes out of a study of cytotoxic CD8 clonotypes in ibrutinib-treated CLL (TCRdb year 2021). At the level of the whole study: The cohort had ten to twelve relapsed/refractory and approximately 15 treatment-naive patients; roughly 18 were IGHV unmutated. Samples averaged approximately 260,000 productive templates and approximately 100,000 productive rearrangements. Response samples were obtained after a median of roughly eleven months of treatment, with a range of roughly 6 to 40 months. Partial responses were observed in about 25 patients and complete responses in 2; after a median follow-up of 68 months, remission was maintained in about 15 patients and progression was observed in approximately 12. Patients were still on ibrutinib when every remission and progressive disease sample was collected. Cryopreserved peripheral blood mononuclear cells were collected at three points: before therapy, at response, and at either sustained remission or disease progression. Longitudinal samples were obtainable from about 30% of the roughly 86 participants in the trial. Paper-wide results and their limitations: Lymph node repertoires were not examined, and the timing of sampling was not matched between patients in sustained remission and those whose disease progressed. At baseline, clonality was higher than in age-matched healthy donors and showed a strong correlation with circulating CD8+ T-cell counts. Public clonotypes were rare and either shrank or stayed stable during treatment, and the rise in clonality at ibrutinib response reflected expansion of private clonotypes. At ibrutinib response clonality went up, during sustained remission it held steady, and at progression it dropped back toward baseline.

The time point label corresponds to: approximately 25 months on ibrutinib. Roughly 2 micrograms of genomic DNA were extracted from cryopreserved PBMCs for TCR beta library preparation. Longitudinal blood samples from CLL patients on ibrutinib monotherapy were analyzed using high-throughput TCR beta sequencing. The patients took part in an open-label, single-center phase 2 trial of ibrutinib monotherapy. The CDR3 measures 15 amino acids from cysteine to phenylalanine. Only the CDR3 portion is preserved as DNA: 45 bases, with reading frame beginning at the first base. The V and J ends are trimmed by 5 bases and 0 bases, leaving 13 bases between them. CDR1 and CDR2, looked up from the germline V gene (reference sequence), are SEHNR and FQNEAQ. Turning to this clone: Its recognized antigen is unknown. No base qualities exist here, and no much larger clone lies one base off it.

The goal of deep resolution MiSeq sequencing was a depth between 1 in 1 million and 1 in 200,000 T cells, and coverage averaged 10x per clonotype. The immunoSEQ hsTCRB Kit was used to generate the TCR beta libraries. Turning to the authors' computational methods: Data were analyzed with ImmunoSEQ Data Assistant and ImmunoSEQ Analyzer, with V, D and J genes assigned per IMGT definitions. Clonality, which ranges from 0 to 1, was calculated by subtracting the normalized Shannon entropy of productive rearrangement frequencies from one. Only overrepresented clonotypes making up at least 0.05% of the repertoire of each patient were included in the public clonotype analysis. Approximately 14 age-matched healthy donor repertoires from immuneACCESS were used as controls for clonality. Held by TCRdb, this immuneACCESS table contains in-frame sequences only and omits some clones. Under half of the omission traces to an unresolved V gene where checked; the cause of the rest is unknown. V, J and clone size are those of that table, while D and trimming were read from the DNA. The sample includes about 50,000 clones, with about three fifths observed a single time. The ten largest clones represent approximately 30% of the sample.

The chain is made from TRBV7-9 and TRBJ1-1; possibly the D gene is TRBD1, per 6 matching bases. The TCR was taken from a human donor with chronic lymphocytic leukemia. The input for sequencing was PBMCs, taken after 24 months of ibrutinib treatment. The DNA sequence is given as TGTGCCAGCAGCCCGGACAGTGGGATGAACACTGAAGCTTTCTTT. Its translation reads: CASSPDSGMNTEAFF.